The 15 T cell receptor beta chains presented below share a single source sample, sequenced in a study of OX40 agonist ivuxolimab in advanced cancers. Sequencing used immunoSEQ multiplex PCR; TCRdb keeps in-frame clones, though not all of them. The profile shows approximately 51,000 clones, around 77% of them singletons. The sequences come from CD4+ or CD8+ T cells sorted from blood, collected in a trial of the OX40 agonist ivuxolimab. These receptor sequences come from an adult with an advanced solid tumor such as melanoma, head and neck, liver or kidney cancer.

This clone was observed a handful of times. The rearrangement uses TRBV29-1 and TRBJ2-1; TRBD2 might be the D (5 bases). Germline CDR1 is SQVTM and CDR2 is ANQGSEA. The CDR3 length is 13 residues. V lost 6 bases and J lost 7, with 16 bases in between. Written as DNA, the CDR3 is TGCAGCGTCAGGTGGCCTACTAGGAATGAGCAGTTCTTC. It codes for CSVRWPTRNEQFF.

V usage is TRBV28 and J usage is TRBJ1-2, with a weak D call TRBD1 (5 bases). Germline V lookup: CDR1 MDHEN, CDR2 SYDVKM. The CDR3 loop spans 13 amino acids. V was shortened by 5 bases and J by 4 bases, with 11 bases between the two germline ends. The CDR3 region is CASSGTGFYGYTF. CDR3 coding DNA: TGTGCCAGCAGTGGAACAGGATTCTATGGCTACACCTTC.

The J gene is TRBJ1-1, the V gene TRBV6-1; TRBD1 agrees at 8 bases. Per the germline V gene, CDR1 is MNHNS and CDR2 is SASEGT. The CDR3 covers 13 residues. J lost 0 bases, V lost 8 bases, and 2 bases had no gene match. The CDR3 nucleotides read TGTGCCAGCCGGACAGGGATGAACACTGAAGCTTTCTTT. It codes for CASRTGMNTEAFF.

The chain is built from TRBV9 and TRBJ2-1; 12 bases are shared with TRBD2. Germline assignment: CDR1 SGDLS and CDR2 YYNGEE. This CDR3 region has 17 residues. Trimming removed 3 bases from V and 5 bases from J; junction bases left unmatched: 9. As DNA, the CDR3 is TGTGCCAGCAGCGCCCACCGGACTAGCGGGACAGACAATGAGCAGTTCTTC. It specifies CASSAHRTSGTDNEQFF.

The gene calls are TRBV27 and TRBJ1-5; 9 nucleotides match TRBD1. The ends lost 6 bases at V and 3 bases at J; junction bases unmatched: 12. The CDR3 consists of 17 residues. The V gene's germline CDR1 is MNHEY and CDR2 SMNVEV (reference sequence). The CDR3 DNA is TGTGCCAGCAGAGCACTCGCGGGACAGGGACCCAATCAGCCCCAGCATTTT. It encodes CASRALAGQGPNQPQHF.

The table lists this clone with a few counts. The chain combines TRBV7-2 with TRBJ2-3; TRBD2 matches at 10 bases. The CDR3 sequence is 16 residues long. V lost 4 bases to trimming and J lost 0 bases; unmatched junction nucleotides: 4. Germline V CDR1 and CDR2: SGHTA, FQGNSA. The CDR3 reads CASSWGLATSTDTQYF. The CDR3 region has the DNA TGTGCCAGCAGCTGGGGACTAGCGACTAGCACAGATACGCAGTATTTT.

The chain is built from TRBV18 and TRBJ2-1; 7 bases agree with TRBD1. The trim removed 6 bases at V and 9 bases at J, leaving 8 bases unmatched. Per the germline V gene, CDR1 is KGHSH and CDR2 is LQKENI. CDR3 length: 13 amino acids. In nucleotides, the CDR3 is TGTGCCAGCTCGGGGGACAGATCGGGTGAGCAGTTCTTC. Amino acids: CASSGDRSGEQFF.

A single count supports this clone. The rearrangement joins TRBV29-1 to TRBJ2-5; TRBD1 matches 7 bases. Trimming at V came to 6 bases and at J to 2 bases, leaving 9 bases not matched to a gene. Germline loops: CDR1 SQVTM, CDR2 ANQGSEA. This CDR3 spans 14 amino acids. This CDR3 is CSVGSTRGQETQYF. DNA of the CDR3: TGCAGCGTGGGAAGTACCAGGGGGCAAGAGACCCAGTACTTC.

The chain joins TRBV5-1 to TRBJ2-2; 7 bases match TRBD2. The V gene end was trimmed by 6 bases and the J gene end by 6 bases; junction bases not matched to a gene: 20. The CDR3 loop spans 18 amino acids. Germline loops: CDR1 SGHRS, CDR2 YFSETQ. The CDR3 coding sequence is TGCGCCAGCAACCGATCCCCTAGCGGCGAAATTACCCCCGGGGAGCTGTTTTTT. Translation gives CASNRSPSGEITPGELFF. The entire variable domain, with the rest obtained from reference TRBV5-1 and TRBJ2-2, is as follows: KAGVTQTPRYLIKTRGQQVTLSCSPISGHRSVSWYQQTPGQGLQFLFEYFSETQRNKGNFPGRFSGRQFSNSRSEMNVSTLELGDSALYLCASNRSPSGEITPGELFFGEGSRLTVL.

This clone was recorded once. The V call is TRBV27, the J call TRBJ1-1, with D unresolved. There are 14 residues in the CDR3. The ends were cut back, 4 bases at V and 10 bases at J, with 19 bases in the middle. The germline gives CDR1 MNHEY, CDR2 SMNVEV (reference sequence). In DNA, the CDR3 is TGTGCCAGCAGTTCCACCCCTCCGGGCCAAGTAGCTTTCTTT. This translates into CASSSTPPGQVAFF.

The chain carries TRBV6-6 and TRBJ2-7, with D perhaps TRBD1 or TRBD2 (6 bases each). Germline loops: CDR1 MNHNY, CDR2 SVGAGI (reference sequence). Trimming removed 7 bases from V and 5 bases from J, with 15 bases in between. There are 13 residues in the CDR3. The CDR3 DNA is TGTGCCAGCATTAGGGGGGAGTCGGACGAGCAGTACTTC. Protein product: CASIRGESDEQYF.

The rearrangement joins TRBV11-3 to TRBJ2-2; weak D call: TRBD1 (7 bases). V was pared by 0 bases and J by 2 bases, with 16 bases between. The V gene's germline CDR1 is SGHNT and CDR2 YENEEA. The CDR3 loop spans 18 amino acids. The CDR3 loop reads CASSLDQGGTVNTGELFF. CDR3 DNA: TGTGCCAGCAGCTTAGACCAAGGGGGGACAGTTAACACCGGGGAGCTGTTTTTT.

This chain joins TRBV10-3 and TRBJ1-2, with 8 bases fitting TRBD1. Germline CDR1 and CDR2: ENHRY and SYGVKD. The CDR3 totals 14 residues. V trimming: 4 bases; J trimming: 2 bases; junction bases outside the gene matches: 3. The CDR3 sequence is CAISAGTGNYGYTF. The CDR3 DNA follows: TGTGCCATCAGTGCAGGGACAGGAAACTATGGCTACACCTTC.

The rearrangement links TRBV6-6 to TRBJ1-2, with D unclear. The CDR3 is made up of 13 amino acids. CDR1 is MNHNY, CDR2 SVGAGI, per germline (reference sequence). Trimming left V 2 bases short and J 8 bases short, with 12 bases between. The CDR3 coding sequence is TGTGCCAGCAGTTACCCTTCTGGGCGAGGCTACACCTTC. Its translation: CASSYPSGRGYTF.

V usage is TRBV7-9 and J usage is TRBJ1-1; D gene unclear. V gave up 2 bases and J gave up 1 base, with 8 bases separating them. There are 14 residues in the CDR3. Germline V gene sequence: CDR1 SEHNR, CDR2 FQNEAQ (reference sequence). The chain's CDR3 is CASSLSGKNTEAFF. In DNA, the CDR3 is TGTGCCAGCAGCTTATCGGGCAAGAACACTGAAGCTTTCTTT.